The clone carrying this T cell receptor beta chain was seen many times. Its antigen is as yet unknown. Amplification of the TCR beta CDR3 regions used RNA transcripts (as template). An opening RT-PCR round employed HTBI primers and preceded a second-round multiplex PCR. TCRdb independently ran MiXCR on the multiplex PCR reads; one entry per CDR3 protein. Here the sample spans 560,000 or so distinct CDR3 sequences, just under 40% being singletons. This entry belongs to a study of Graves' ophthalmopathy and Graves' hyperthyroidism. Study-level background: Where ophthalmopathy was absent within 18 months of follow-up, hyperthyroidism was stable.

Study outcomes and limitations: The authors also found most expanded thyroid clonotypes above 0.001 frequency in blood.

Included hyperthyroidism patients were aged 18 to 65 and newly diagnosed (under 2 months' duration). Each diagnosis was determined on the basis of clinical symptoms, serum thyroxine, TRAb, thyroid ultrasound and orbital computed tomography. CDR1 is DFQATT, CDR2 SNEGSKA, per germline (reference sequence). Trimming removed 0 bases from V and 3 bases from J; junction bases left unmatched: 3. The CDR3 consists of 16 residues. Sequencing was performed on peripheral blood or thyroid tissue (not recorded which). This sequence originates from an adult man with Graves' hyperthyroidism. The rearrangement uses TRBV20-1 and TRBJ2-5; 14 bases fit TRBD2. The CDR3 loop is CSARDPGLAGEETQYF. The CDR3, as DNA: TGCAGTGCTAGAGATCCGGGACTAGCGGGAGAAGAGACCCAGTACTTC.